This entry is about one T cell receptor beta chain. Its matching antigen is unknown. In TCRdb, the RACE reads were re-called with MiXCR into one record per CDR3 protein. Here the sample spans approximately 97,000 distinct CDR3 sequences, 27% being singletons. The data were obtained in a study of human T cells and chemical hapten exposure. The study's findings and limits: Patch test score was positively correlated with the counts of TCRs that had expanded at PT1.

The V gene lost 6 bases and the J gene lost 6 bases, with 13 bases spanning the gap. The CDR3 has 13 residues. Time point: patch test 3, about 24 weeks after DPC sensitization. Treatment: therapeutic diphenylcyclopropenone sensitization with weekly scalp DPC. The sequence was collected from a middle-aged man with alopecia areata. Some clones in this sample may be carry-over from other donors' samples. The sequences come from whole blood, collected in connection with sensitization to the hapten diphenylcyclopropenone (DPC). The chain has TRBV12-3 or TRBV12-4 and TRBJ2-3; possibly TRBD1 for D (6 bases). CDR3 in amino acids: CASSSNREDTQYF. For the CDR3, the DNA is TGTGCCAGCAGCTCCAACAGGGAGGATACGCAGTATTTT.